Sequencing of this TCR beta chain was carried out in a study of blood T cell repertoires in COVID-19. Study background: Researchers got acute and convalescent COVID-19 samples from the United States, Italy and Spain.

Measured with immunoSEQ multiplex PCR; TCRdb has only the in-frame clones, and not every one. The sample has under 70,000 clones; around 86% are singletons. The CDR3 has 15 residues. Germline CDR1 is MDHEN and CDR2 is SYDVKM. V lost 5 bases and J lost 2, with 13 bases in between. The clonotype was recovered from a woman under 30 with acute or convalescent COVID-19. The sample was peripheral blood. The chain recombines TRBV28 with TRBJ1-5, with D hard to call. CDR3 loop: CASSSTVLGNQPQHF. CDR3 in DNA: TGTGCCAGCAGTAGCACAGTTTTAGGCAATCAGCCCCAGCATTTT.